The 23 T cell receptor beta chains below were found in one sample sequenced in a study of T cells in Graves' hyperthyroidism and ophthalmopathy. TCR beta CDR3 regions were amplified from RNA. The TCR CDR3 was amplified in a first-round RT-PCR using the HTBI primer set. MiXCR was run by TCRdb on the multiplex PCR reads, yielding one entry per CDR3 protein. This sample has approximately 350,000 distinct CDR3 sequences, with 12% to 15% found just once. Material for sequencing was blood. These receptor sequences come from an older woman with Graves' ophthalmopathy.

This clonotype was seen at least ten times. CDR3 nucleotide sequence: TGTGCCAGCAGTTTTTCTAGCGGGGAAACATACGAGCAGTACTTC. Amino acids: CASSFSSGETYEQYF. The gene calls are TRBV28 and TRBJ2-7; 9 positions agree with TRBD2. Germline V lookup: CDR1 MDHEN, CDR2 SYDVKM. The V segment lost 3 bases and the J segment 4 bases; nucleotides outside the gene matches: 7. The CDR3 totals 15 residues.

This chain joins TRBV27 and TRBJ2-2; D not resolved. From germline, CDR1 is MNHEY and CDR2 SMNVEV (reference sequence). The ends were cut back, 3 bases at V and 7 bases at J, with 6 bases in the middle. This CDR3 has 12 residues. This chain's CDR3 is CASSFVGGELFF. DNA for the CDR3: TGTGCCAGCAGTTTTGTGGGCGGGGAGCTGTTTTTT.

The V gene is TRBV7-2, the J gene TRBJ1-4; 8 nucleotides match TRBD1. V was clipped by 2 bases and J by 8 bases; unmatched bases: 4. CDR3 length: 14 amino acids. Germline CDR1 is SGHTA and CDR2 is FQGNSA. CDR3 region: CASSLQGAKEKLFF. For the CDR3, the DNA is TGTGCCAGCAGCTTACAGGGGGCGAAAGAAAAACTGTTTTTT.

Many counts were recorded for this clonotype. The J gene is TRBJ1-4, the V gene TRBV20-1; 10 bases fit TRBD1. The V and J ends lost 5 bases and 8 bases, in that order; junction bases with no gene match: 5. This CDR3 is 13 amino acids long. CDR1 and CDR2 from the germline V gene are DFQATT and SNEGSKA (reference sequence). The CDR3 is CSAPDRGTEKLFF. The CDR3 region has the DNA TGCAGTGCTCCGGACAGGGGGACCGAAAAACTGTTTTTT.

This clonotype occurred many times. J is TRBJ1-1 and V is TRBV9; no clear D. The CDR3 covers 13 residues. Germline values: CDR1 SGDLS, CDR2 YYNGEE. With 0 bases removed from V and 2 bases from J, the gap between germline ends came to 5 bases. This chain's CDR3 is CASSVVDNTEAFF. The DNA for the CDR3 is TGTGCCAGCAGCGTAGTGGATAACACTGAAGCTTTCTTT.

The V gene is TRBV5-1, the J gene TRBJ2-1, with a tentative D call TRBD2 (5 bases). From germline, CDR1 is SGHRS and CDR2 YFSETQ. V dropped 1 base and J dropped 4 bases, with 9 bases sitting between them. The CDR3 is 14 amino acids. CDR3 nucleotides: TGCGCCAGCAGCTTGCTTCGGGGTTACAATGAGCAGTTCTTC. It yields the protein CASSLLRGYNEQFF. Complete variable domain (other parts from reference TRBV5-1 and TRBJ2-1): KAGVTQTPRYLIKTRGQQVTLSCSPISGHRSVSWYQQTPGQGLQFLFEYFSETQRNKGNFPGRFSGRQFSNSRSEMNVSTLELGDSALYLCASSLLRGYNEQFFGPGTRLTVL.

This clonotype was counted many times. The V gene is TRBV2, the J gene TRBJ1-5; a possible D gene is TRBD1 (5 bases). Germline lookup yields CDR1 SNHLY and CDR2 FYNNEI. CDR3 length: 14 amino acids. Trimming left V 6 bases short and J 0 bases short, with 9 bases between. The CDR3 loop is CASRGVLSNQPQHF. The CDR3 DNA is TGTGCCAGCAGGGGGGTTCTTAGCAATCAGCCCCAGCATTTT.

This clonotype was seen at least ten times. The chain carries TRBV30 and TRBJ2-7, with TRBD1 matching 12 bases. The V gene's germline CDR1 is GTSNPN and CDR2 SVGIG (reference sequence). V gave up 8 bases and J gave up 5 bases; unmatched junction bases: 10. The CDR3 loop spans 14 amino acids. CDR3 protein: CAGNRDRGLHEQYF. The CDR3 bases are TGTGCCGGAAATCGGGACAGGGGGCTCCACGAGCAGTACTTC.

This clonotype was seen ten or more times. V and J are TRBV3-1 and TRBJ2-2, with unresolved D. Germline CDR1 and CDR2: LGHDT and YNNKEL (reference sequence). This CDR3 is built from 15 residues. V lost 0 bases and J 2 bases, leaving 7 bases between the germline ends. The CDR3 loop is CASSQDNRNTGELFF. The CDR3 nucleotides are TGTGCCAGCAGCCAAGATAACCGAAACACCGGGGAGCTGTTTTTT.

There are many counts of this clonotype. The chain combines TRBV12-3 or TRBV12-4 with TRBJ2-7; 9 bases are shared with TRBD2. The CDR3 covers 15 residues. Trimming removed 4 bases from V and 2 bases from J; junction bases left unmatched: 6. The CDR3 sequence: CASSSQTSGTYEQYF. The CDR3 nucleotides read TGTGCCAGCAGTTCCCAGACTAGCGGAACCTACGAGCAGTACTTC.

This clonotype was recorded many times. The chain uses TRBV10-3 and TRBJ2-2; D is perhaps TRBD1 (6 bases). Germline values: CDR1 ENHRY, CDR2 SYGVKD. The CDR3 is 15 residues long. V was trimmed by 6 bases and J by 1 base, leaving 12 bases between them. The CDR3 DNA reads as TGTGCCATCAGGGACCCGGGACAGAACACCGGGGAGCTGTTTTTT. As protein: CAIRDPGQNTGELFF.

This clonotype showed up many times. This sequence joins TRBV7-9 and TRBJ1-1; no clear D gene. The CDR3 contains 11 residues. The V end was cut by 3 bases, the J end by 6 bases, with 5 bases between. Germline CDR1 reads SEHNR; CDR2 reads FQNEAQ (reference sequence). CDR3 residues: CASSFGPEAFF. The CDR3 bases are TGTGCCAGCAGCTTCGGGCCTGAAGCTTTCTTT.

The chain couples TRBV24-1 to TRBJ2-2; the match to TRBD2 covers 11 bases. Per the germline V gene, CDR1 is KGHDR and CDR2 is SFDVKD. Trimming took 3 bases from V and 8 from J; bases not matched to a gene: 10. The CDR3 sequence is 17 residues long. This CDR3 reads CATSDNSGRASFGELFF. The CDR3 nucleotides read TGTGCCACCAGTGATAATAGCGGGAGGGCCTCGTTTGGGGAGCTGTTTTTT.

The chain has TRBV27 and TRBJ2-1; 8 positions agree with TRBD2. V was clipped by 0 bases and J by 8 bases; unmatched bases: 6. Germline loops: CDR1 MNHEY, CDR2 SMNVEV (reference sequence). The CDR3 runs 15 residues. CDR3 coding DNA: TGTGCCAGCAGTTTATCCAGCGGGAGATTCGATGAGCAGTTCTTC. This encodes CASSLSSGRFDEQFF.

Of note for this clonotype: One end of the junction is discordant with germline, which a read error may explain. V gene TRBV11-1 combines with J gene TRBJ1-1; 9 bases match TRBD1. Germline CDR1 reads SGHAT; CDR2 reads FQDESV (reference sequence). This CDR3 is built from 16 residues. The CDR3 loop reads CTSSLDPGQGNTEAFF. The CDR3 nucleotides are TGTACCAGCAGCTTAGACCCGGGACAGGGAAACACTGAAGCTTTCTTT. Variable domain in full (rest from reference TRBV11-1 and TRBJ1-1): EAEVAQSPRYKITEKSQAVAFWCDPISGHATLYWYRQILGQGPELLVQFQDESVVDDSQLPKDRFSAERLKGVDSTLKIQPAELGDSAMYLCTSSLDPGQGNTEAFFGQGTRLTVV.

The chain employs TRBV7-9 and TRBJ1-3; perhaps TRBD1 as D (5 bases). Germline CDR1 SEHNR, CDR2 FQNEAQ (reference sequence). The V gene lost 4 bases and the J gene lost 4 bases, with 11 bases spanning the gap. The CDR3 is made up of 14 amino acids. The CDR3 loop reads CASSSGLSGNTIYF. As DNA, the CDR3 is TGTGCCAGCAGCTCGGGACTTTCCGGAAACACCATATATTTT.

With regard to this clonotype: The junction differs from germline at one of its ends, possibly a read error. The chain carries TRBV3-1 and TRBJ2-5; 11 positions match TRBD1. The CDR3 runs 17 residues. CDR1 is LGHDT and CDR2 is YNNKEL in the germline V gene (reference sequence). Here the CDR3 reads CASSQGWDRGIQETQYF. CDR3 coding DNA: TGTGCCAGTAGCCAAGGTTGGGACAGGGGGATCCAAGAGACCCAGTACTTC.

The chain uses TRBV24-1 and TRBJ2-3; the D is unclear. Germline loops: CDR1 KGHDR, CDR2 SFDVKD. Trimming took 4 bases from V and 3 from J, leaving 10 bases between them. This CDR3 has 14 amino acids. DNA for the CDR3: TGTGCCACCAGTGAGCCCAGTTCAACAGATACGCAGTATTTT. This codes for CATSEPSSTDTQYF.

The V call is TRBV7-3, the J call TRBJ2-1, with TRBD1 identical over 7 bases. This CDR3 region has 13 residues. J lost 7 bases, V lost 4 bases, and 4 bases had no gene match. Germline CDR1 is SGHTA and CDR2 is FQGTGA. CDR3 in DNA: TGTGCCAGCAGCTCCTCGACAGGGAATGAGCAGTTCTTC. Amino acids: CASSSSTGNEQFF. The full variable domain, rest sourced from reference TRBV7-3 and TRBJ2-1, is GAGVSQTPSNKVTEKGKYVELRCDPISGHTALYWYRQSLGQGPEFLIYFQGTGAADDSGLPNDRFFAVRPEGSVSTLKIQRTERGDSAVYLCASSSSTGNEQFFGPGTRLTVL.

The chain carries TRBV5-5 and TRBJ2-2, with a tentative D call TRBD2 (6 bases). Germline V lookup: CDR1 SGHKS, CDR2 YYEKEE (reference sequence). V gave up 2 bases and J gave up 8 bases, with 10 bases separating them. This CDR3 is built from 13 residues. DNA for the CDR3: TGTGCCAGCAGCTTCGGGAGTAAAGGGGAGCTGTTTTTT. It translates to CASSFGSKGELFF.

This clonotype came up many times. The CDR3 DNA reads as TGTGCCAGCAGCCAAGGGCAGACCCAAGCTTTCTTT. Translation: CASSQGQTQAFF. The J gene is TRBJ1-1, the V gene TRBV3-1; D is undetermined. This CDR3 is built from 12 residues. Germline CDR1 and CDR2: LGHDT and YNNKEL (reference sequence). V was pared by 1 base and J by 9 bases, with 9 bases between.

This clonotype was counted many times. This chain joins TRBV7-9 and TRBJ2-3; D is uncertain. Germline loops: CDR1 SEHNR, CDR2 FQNEAQ (reference sequence). Trimming shortened V by 2 bases and J by 2 bases, and 11 bases separated the two germline ends. This CDR3 spans 15 amino acids. CDR3 DNA: TGTGCCAGCAGCTTATTGGTGGTACACACAGATACGCAGTATTTT. Its protein is CASSLLVVHTDTQYF.

As for this clonotype: A much larger clone sits a single nucleotide away, making a read error possible. The J gene is TRBJ1-1, the V gene TRBV5-6, with D possibly TRBD1 on 6 matching bases. This CDR3 is 16 amino acids long. Looked up from germline, CDR1 is SGHDT and CDR2 is YYEEEE. The CDR3 loop reads CASGLDAQGMNTEAFF. The CDR3 DNA sequence: TGTGCCAGCGGCTTGGACGCGCAGGGGATGAACACTGAAGCTTTCTTT.